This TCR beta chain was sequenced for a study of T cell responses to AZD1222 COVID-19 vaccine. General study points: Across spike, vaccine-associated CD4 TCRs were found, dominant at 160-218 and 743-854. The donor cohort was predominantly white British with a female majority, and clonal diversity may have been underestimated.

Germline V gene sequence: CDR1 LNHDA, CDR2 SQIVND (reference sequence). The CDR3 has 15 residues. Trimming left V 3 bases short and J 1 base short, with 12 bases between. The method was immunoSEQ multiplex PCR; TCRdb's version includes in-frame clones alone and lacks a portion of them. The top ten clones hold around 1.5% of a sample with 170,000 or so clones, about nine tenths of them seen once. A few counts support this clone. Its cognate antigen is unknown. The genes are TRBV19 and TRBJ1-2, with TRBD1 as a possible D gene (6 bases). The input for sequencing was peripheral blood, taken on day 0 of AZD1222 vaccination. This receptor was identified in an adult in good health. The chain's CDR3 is CASSILPGDNYGYTF. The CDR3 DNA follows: TGTGCCAGTAGTATTCTCCCAGGGGATAACTATGGCTACACCTTC.